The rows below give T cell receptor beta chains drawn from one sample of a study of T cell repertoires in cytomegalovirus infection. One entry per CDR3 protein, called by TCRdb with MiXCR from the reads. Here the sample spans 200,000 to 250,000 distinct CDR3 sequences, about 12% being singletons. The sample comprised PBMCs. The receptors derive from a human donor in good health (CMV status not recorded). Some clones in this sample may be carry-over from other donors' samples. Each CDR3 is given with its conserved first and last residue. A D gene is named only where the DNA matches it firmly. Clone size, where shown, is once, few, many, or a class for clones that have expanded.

CASTWRGGGTDTQYF TGTGCCAGCACTTGGCGCGGGGGGGGCACAGATACGCAGTATTTT TRBV2 15 TRBD2 many TRBJ2-3
CATSRDLGSNEKLFF TGTGCCACCAGCAGAGACCTAGGGTCGAATGAAAAACTGTTTTTT TRBV15 15 NA few TRBJ1-4
CASSPRTGMTDTQYF TGTGCCAGCAGCCCTCGGACAGGGATGACAGATACGCAGTATTTT TRBV14 15 TRBD1 few TRBJ2-3
CASSLREGYNEQFF TGTGCCAGCAGCCTCAGGGAGGGCTACAATGAGCAGTTCTTC TRBV7-8 14 TRBD2 NA TRBJ2-1
CASSLGPSSGANVLTF TGCGCCAGCAGCTTGGGACCTAGCTCTGGGGCCAACGTCCTGACTTTC TRBV5-1 16 NA NA TRBJ2-6
CAISPPDRGPQHF TGTGCCATCAGTCCTCCCGACAGAGGTCCCCAGCATTTT TRBV10-3 13 NA many TRBJ1-5
CASSLPPASVEQYF TGTGCCAGCAGCTTACCCCCGGCTAGCGTCGAGCAGTACTTC TRBV7-2 14 NA many TRBJ2-7
CSAIEEETQYF TGCAGTGCCATAGAGGAGGAGACCCAGTACTTC TRBV20-1 11 NA NA TRBJ2-5
CSVEVGAANTEAFF TGCAGCGTTGAAGTCGGGGCCGCGAACACTGAAGCTTTCTTT TRBV29-1 14 NA NA TRBJ1-1
CASSGTAHTEAFF TGTGCCAGCAGCGGGACGGCCCACACTGAAGCTTTCTTT TRBV6-2/TRBV6-3 13 NA many TRBJ1-1
CASSLAVQGSEKLFF TGCGCCAGCAGCTTGGCTGTACAGGGAAGTGAAAAACTGTTTTTT TRBV5-1 15 NA few TRBJ1-4
CATMGLAGDSSYNEQFF TGTGCCACCATGGGACTAGCGGGGGATAGCTCCTACAATGAGCAGTTCTTC TRBV19 17 TRBD2 few TRBJ2-1
CASSLEAGGLGTDTQYF TGCGCCAGCAGCTTGGAAGCGGGAGGGCTAGGCACAGATACGCAGTATTTT TRBV5-1 17 TRBD2 NA TRBJ2-3
CASTPGRGPNQPQHF TGTGCCAGTACCCCTGGGAGGGGCCCCAATCAGCCCCAGCATTTT TRBV19 15 NA NA TRBJ1-5
CASSPPENYNEQFF TGTGCCAGCAGCCCCCCTGAGAACTACAATGAGCAGTTCTTC TRBV7-3 14 NA NA TRBJ2-1
CSVEVEETQYF TGCAGCGTTGAGGTCGAGGAGACCCAGTACTTC TRBV29-1 11 NA many TRBJ2-5
CASSPGTRRGEQFF TGTGCCAGCAGCCCCGGGACTAGAAGGGGTGAGCAGTTCTTC TRBV7-2 14 TRBD2 NA TRBJ2-1
CASRASGQGSTGELFF TGTGCCAGCAGGGCCTCGGGACAGGGGAGCACCGGGGAGCTGTTTTTT TRBV6-2/TRBV6-3 16 TRBD1 many TRBJ2-2
CASSLVPESYEQYF TGTGCCAGCAGCTTAGTCCCAGAAAGCTACGAGCAGTACTTC TRBV7-2 14 NA many TRBJ2-7
CSGATSARGELFF TGCAGCGGTGCGACTAGCGCTAGGGGGGAGCTGTTTTTT TRBV29-1 13 TRBD2 many TRBJ2-2
CASSHRLAGGLYNEQFF TGTGCCAGCAGTCATCGACTAGCGGGGGGGCTATACAATGAGCAGTTCTTC TRBV14 17 TRBD2 many TRBJ2-1
CASSPYISNEQFF TGTGCCAGCAGCCCCTATATAAGCAATGAGCAGTTCTTC TRBV7-3 13 NA many TRBJ2-1
CASSSEGQGRETQYF TGTGCCAGCAGCTCTGAGGGACAGGGGAGAGAGACCCAGTACTTC TRBV7-2 15 TRBD1 many TRBJ2-5
CASSTPGQGYGEQYF TGTGCCAGCAGTACCCCGGGACAGGGGTACGGCGAGCAGTACTTC TRBV12-3/TRBV12-4 15 TRBD1 many TRBJ2-7
CASSLDSYSGNTIYF TGTGCCAGCAGCTTAGACAGCTACTCTGGAAACACCATATATTTT TRBV7-2 15 NA many TRBJ1-3
CASSQGEKGYTF TGTGCCAGCAGCCAAGGGGAAAAGGGCTACACCTTC TRBV4-2 12 NA few TRBJ1-2
CASSLPGLAGTSYGQFF TGTGCCAGCAGCTTGCCGGGACTAGCGGGGACGTCTTATGGGCAGTTCTTC TRBV5-4 17 TRBD2 NA TRBJ2-1
CASSPDPGVDEKLFF TGTGCCAGCAGCCCCGATCCCGGGGTGGATGAAAAACTGTTTTTT TRBV7-2 15 NA many TRBJ1-4
CASLPGGGLGGYTF TGTGCCAGCCTCCCCGGGGGCGGGTTAGGTGGCTACACCTTC TRBV27 14 NA few TRBJ1-2
CASSQVSGSSVEQYF TGTGCCAGCAGCCAAGTCAGCGGGAGTTCGGTCGAGCAGTACTTC TRBV14 15 TRBD2 NA TRBJ2-7
CASSLFSGRNDEQFF TGTGCCAGCAGCTTATTTAGCGGGAGGAACGATGAGCAGTTCTTC TRBV7-2 15 TRBD2 many TRBJ2-1
CASSLRESEQYF TGTGCCAGCAGTCTACGGGAATCCGAGCAGTACTTC TRBV6-2/TRBV6-3 12 NA many TRBJ2-7
CASSLGWPGGPTGELFF TGTGCCAGCAGCTTAGGGTGGCCGGGAGGGCCCACCGGGGAGCTGTTTTTT TRBV11-2 17 TRBD2 many TRBJ2-2
CASSPDRVGAFF TGTGCCAGCAGTCCAGACAGGGTTGGAGCTTTCTTT TRBV12-3/TRBV12-4 12 TRBD1 many TRBJ1-1
CASSLRQGPQHF TGTGCCAGCAGCTTACGGCAGGGTCCCCAGCATTTT TRBV7-2 12 NA many TRBJ1-5
CASSRWGRNTEAFF TGCGCCAGCAGCCGGTGGGGCAGGAACACTGAAGCTTTCTTT TRBV5-1 14 NA NA TRBJ1-1
CATSLLDRTYEQYF TGTGCCACCAGCCTTTTAGACAGGACCTACGAGCAGTACTTC TRBV15 14 NA many TRBJ2-7
CASSLGASSYNEQFF TGTGCCAGCAGCTTGGGAGCCAGCTCCTACAATGAGCAGTTCTTC TRBV5-4 15 NA many TRBJ2-1
CASSFQQGTEAFF TGTGCCAGCAGCTTTCAACAGGGCACTGAAGCTTTCTTT TRBV7-4 13 NA many TRBJ1-1
CASSPIGGPDRGDGYTF TGTGCCAGCAGTCCCATCGGGGGACCAGACAGGGGGGACGGCTACACCTTC TRBV28 17 TRBD1 NA TRBJ1-2
CASSFLSGSGQETQYF TGTGCCAGCAGCTTCCTCAGCGGTAGTGGACAAGAGACCCAGTACTTC TRBV5-6 16 NA few TRBJ2-5
CASRGDNEQFF TGTGCCAGTAGGGGCGATAATGAGCAGTTCTTC TRBV19 11 NA many TRBJ2-1
CASSWDRPGETQYF TGCGCCAGCAGCTGGGACCGACCAGGGGAGACGCAGTATTTT TRBV5-1 14 NA few TRBJ2-3
CASSQLAGAYNEQFF TGTGCCAGCAGCCAACTAGCGGGAGCCTACAATGAGCAGTTCTTC TRBV11-3 15 TRBD2 many TRBJ2-1
CASSWEYNEQFF TGTGCCAGCAGTTGGGAATACAATGAGCAGTTCTTC TRBV11-2 12 NA many TRBJ2-1
CASSQNPYEQYF TGTGCCAGCAGCCAAAACCCCTACGAGCAGTACTTC TRBV14 12 NA few TRBJ2-7
CASSPRRLAGGHEQFF TGTGCCAGCAGCCCCCGTCGACTAGCGGGAGGGCATGAGCAGTTCTTC TRBV7-9 16 TRBD2 many TRBJ2-1
CASSLKTSRSAYNEQFF TGTGCCAGCAGCTTGAAGACTAGCCGGTCCGCCTACAATGAGCAGTTCTTC TRBV7-2 17 TRBD2 many TRBJ2-1
CASSPLGRVYEQYF TGTGCCAGCAGCCCCCTAGGGCGGGTCTACGAGCAGTACTTC TRBV7-9 14 NA few TRBJ2-7
CASSTRYPGDEQYF TGTGCCAGTAGTACTAGATATCCAGGAGACGAGCAGTACTTC TRBV19 14 NA NA TRBJ2-7
CAVASSYNEQFF TGTGCAGTCGCAAGCTCCTACAATGAGCAGTTCTTC TRBV19 12 NA many TRBJ2-1
CASRGTGNEKLFF TGTGCCAGCAGAGGGACAGGGAACGAAAAACTGTTTTTT TRBV28 13 TRBD1 many TRBJ1-4
CATSDLENEQFF TGTGCCACCAGTGACCTGGAGAATGAGCAGTTCTTC TRBV24-1 12 NA NA TRBJ2-1
CASSLMAAMNTEAFF TGTGCCAGCAGCTTAATGGCAGCTATGAACACTGAAGCTTTCTTT TRBV7-2 15 NA many TRBJ1-1
CASSPRDRGRGANVLTF TGTGCCAGCAGTCCCCGGGACAGGGGGCGTGGGGCCAACGTCCTGACTTTC TRBV28 17 TRBD1 many TRBJ2-6
CASSQVYGAGEAFF TGTGCCAGCAGCCAAGTCTACGGCGCCGGTGAAGCTTTCTTT TRBV14 14 NA few TRBJ1-1
CASSAKGGQGAETQYF TGTGCCAGCAGCGCTAAAGGGGGACAGGGGGCCGAGACCCAGTACTTC TRBV7-3 16 TRBD1 many TRBJ2-5
CASSPRLRRQNTEAFF TGTGCCAGCAGCCCCCGTTTAAGACGGCAAAACACTGAAGCTTTCTTT TRBV7-2 16 NA many TRBJ1-1
CASSLGVQQGAEQYF TGCGCCAGCAGCTTGGGGGTTCAACAGGGGGCCGAGCAGTACTTC TRBV5-1 15 TRBD1 few TRBJ2-7